This section outlines one TCR beta chain sequence together with its context. No antigen is known for it. The CDR3 extends over 14 amino acids. The germline CDR1 and CDR2 sequences are MNHEY and SMNVEV (reference sequence). This sample is drawn from a study of T cells expressing NK-cell markers. The study, taken as a whole, reports: One observes that, in several donors, these clonotypes were also the leading ones within the CD3+CD56-NKG2C+ fraction.

A 5'RACE template switching approach incorporating UMIs was used to make TCR beta cDNA. TCRdb reanalyzed the 5' RACE reads, giving one entry per CDR3 protein sequence and no DNA. The sample has some 150,000 distinct CDR3 sequences. This TCR was recovered from a woman between 50 and 59 years old in good health. The chain combines TRBV27 with TRBJ1-3; TCRdb's D call, TRBD1, is unchecked because there is no DNA. The sequencing input was blood T cells: a sorted CD56 or NKG2C T cell subset, CD4+ or CD8+ T cells, or bulk PBMC T cells (not recorded which). The CDR3 loop is CASSSGVSGNTIYF.